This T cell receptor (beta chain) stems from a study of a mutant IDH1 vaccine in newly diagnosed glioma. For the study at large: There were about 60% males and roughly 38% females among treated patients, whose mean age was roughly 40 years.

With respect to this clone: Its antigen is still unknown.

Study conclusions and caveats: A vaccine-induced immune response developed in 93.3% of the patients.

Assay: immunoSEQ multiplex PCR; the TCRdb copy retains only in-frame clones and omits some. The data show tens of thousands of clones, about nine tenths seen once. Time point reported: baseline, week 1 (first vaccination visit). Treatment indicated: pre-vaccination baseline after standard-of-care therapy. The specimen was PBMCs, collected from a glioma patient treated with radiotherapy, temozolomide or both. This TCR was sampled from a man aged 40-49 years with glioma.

The chain's CDR3 is CASSFDRGLLKAFF. The CDR3 DNA reads TGTGCCAGCAGCTTTGACAGGGGCCTCTTGAAAGCTTTCTTT. The chain links TRBV5-4 to TRBJ1-1, with TRBD1 identical over 8 bases. The germline gives CDR1 SGHNT, CDR2 YYREEE (reference sequence). CDR3 size: 14 residues. Trimming took 2 bases from V and 9 from J; bases not matched to a gene: 9.